The rows below give T cell receptor beta chains drawn from one sample of a study of T cells after yellow fever vaccination. MiXCR was run by TCRdb on the 5' RACE reads, yielding one entry per CDR3 protein. The sample has roughly 320,000 distinct CDR3 sequences, about 11% seen once. This sample comprised CD4+ T cells sorted from PBMCs, obtained 45 days after the yellow fever booster vaccination. Every receptor here comes from a man between 18 and 35 years old who received the YFV17D yellow fever vaccine. CDR3s include the opening cysteine and the closing phenylalanine or tryptophan. The D gene is left open where the match is weak. Expanded clones get a size class; other rows say once, few or many, or leave the size out.

>TRBD1|TRBJ1-1|TRBV5-4|.
TGTGCCAGCAGCCGACAGGGGGCGGTGGGCACTGAAGCTTTCTTT
CASSRQGAVGTEAFF
>.|TRBJ1-6|TRBV6-5|.
TGTGCCAGCAGTTACTTTGATAATTCACCCCTCCACTTT
CASSYFDNSPLHF
>.|TRBJ1-4|TRBV7-9|.
TGTGCCAGCAGCTTAGAACGTGAAAAACTGTTTTTT
CASSLEREKLFF
>TRBD2|TRBJ2-1|TRBV3-1|many
TGTGCCAGCAGCCAAGATGCCGGGGGGGCCCCCGAGCAGTTCTTC
CASSQDAGGAPEQFF
>.|TRBJ1-1|TRBV9|.
TGTGCCAGCAGCGTGACTTCCATGAACACTGAAGCTTTCTTT
CASSVTSMNTEAFF
>.|TRBJ1-2|TRBV6-1|.
TGTGCCAGCAGCCACCCTGTGGTCGACGGCTACACCTTC
CASSHPVVDGYTF
>.|TRBJ1-2|TRBV20-1|few
TGCAGTCCCACTTCCGGGGATCGTATCTATGGCTACACCTTC
CSPTSGDRIYGYTF
>.|TRBJ1-2|TRBV5-1|few
TGCGCCAGCAGCTTGGAACAGAGGTTCTATGGCTACACCTTC
CASSLEQRFYGYTF
>TRBD1|TRBJ2-1|TRBV6-5|.
TGTGCCAGCACTCTAGGACGGACAGGGGCTGTTGAGCAGTTCTTC
CASTLGRTGAVEQFF
>.|TRBJ2-7|TRBV27|.
TGTGCCAGCAGTCGGACAGTGACCTACGAGCAGTACTTC
CASSRTVTYEQYF
>.|TRBJ2-2|TRBV9|.
TGTGCCAGCAGCGTAGCGGCGGGGGCCCTCACCGGGGAGCTGTTTTTT
CASSVAAGALTGELFF
>TRBD1|TRBJ1-2|TRBV18|.
TGTGCCAGCTCACCAGGACAGGGCGAGTATGGCTACACCTTC
CASSPGQGEYGYTF
>.|TRBJ1-1|TRBV5-4|.
TGTGCCAGCAGCCGATCAAGGGGGAACATGAACACTGAAGCTTTCTTT
CASSRSRGNMNTEAFF
>.|TRBJ1-1|TRBV5-4|.
TGTGCCAGCAGCGCCGAATTTCAGAACACTGAAGCTTTCTTT
CASSAEFQNTEAFF
>TRBD1|TRBJ2-2|TRBV20-1|many
TGCAGTGCTAGAGACCAGGGGGTAGGAGTGACCGGGGAGCTGTTTTTT
CSARDQGVGVTGELFF
>TRBD1|TRBJ2-2|TRBV24-1|.
TGTGCCACCTCGCCCGGGACAGGGCAAACCGGGGAGCTGTTTTTT
CATSPGTGQTGELFF
>.|TRBJ2-3|TRBV7-3|.
TGTGCCAGCAGCTTAACGTTTTCCCCCCAACCGGACACTAGCACAGATACGCAGTATTTT
CASSLTFSPQPDTSTDTQYF
>.|TRBJ1-5|TRBV18|few
TGTGCCAGCTCCCTAGAACAGGGAAGCAATCAGCCCCAGCATTTT
CASSLEQGSNQPQHF
>TRBD1|TRBJ2-4|TRBV9|.
TGTGCCAGCAGCCCGACAGGGTCTTCGGACATTCAGTACTTC
CASSPTGSSDIQYF
>.|TRBJ2-2|TRBV4-2|.
TGTGCCAGCAGCCCCCAGGAGCCGGGGGCGGGGGAGCTGTTTTTT
CASSPQEPGAGELFF
>TRBD1|TRBJ2-7|TRBV6-1|.
TGTGCCAGCAGACCGACAGGGTATAGGCCGCCCCACGAGCAGTACTTC
CASRPTGYRPPHEQYF
>TRBD2|TRBJ2-1|TRBV7-3|few
TGTGCCAGCAGTCGCGGGGGGGCCTTTGATGAGCAGTTCTTC
CASSRGGAFDEQFF
>.|TRBJ2-1|TRBV7-2|many
TGTGCCAGCAGCTCGGTCAGGGGCTCCTACAATGAGCAGTTCTTC
CASSSVRGSYNEQFF
>.|TRBJ1-6|TRBV20-1|.
TGCAGTGCAGGGACCACTCTCAGCTCCTATAATTCACCCCTCCACTTT
CSAGTTLSSYNSPLHF
>.|TRBJ2-5|TRBV5-1|many
TGCGCCAGCAGCTTGGTAGGGACCGGAGAAGAGACCCAGTACTTC
CASSLVGTGEETQYF
>.|TRBJ1-4|TRBV12-3/TRBV12-4|.
TGTGCCAGCAGTTCACCGCCGGGTGAAAAACTGTTTTTT
CASSSPPGEKLFF
>TRBD1|TRBJ2-3|TRBV6-2/TRBV6-3|.
TGTGCCAGCGCTAGGACAGGGCCAGCCACAGATACGCAGTATTTT
CASARTGPATDTQYF
>.|TRBJ2-5|TRBV7-2|few
TGTGCCAGCAGCTTGGAGGCCTGGGAGACCCAGTACTTC
CASSLEAWETQYF
>.|TRBJ1-3|TRBV24-1|few
TGTGCCACCAGTGATCCAAAGGCAGGAAACACCATATATTTT
CATSDPKAGNTIYF
>.|TRBJ1-2|TRBV7-9|few
TGTGCCAGCACCAGGGTCAACTATGGCTACACCTTC
CASTRVNYGYTF
>.|TRBJ1-3|TRBV4-1|.
TGCGCCAGCAGCCAATCCCTTCGGGGGCGCGGGGGAAACACCATATATTTT
CASSQSLRGRGGNTIYF
>.|TRBJ1-1|TRBV4-3|.
TGCGCCAGCAGCCAAGATTACGGGGGGGGGACTGAAGCTTTCTTT
CASSQDYGGGTEAFF
>.|TRBJ2-5|TRBV4-1|many
TGCGCCAGCAGCCAAATGTTCGGTAGGCAAGAGACCCAGTACTTC
CASSQMFGRQETQYF
>.|TRBJ1-6|TRBV10-3|.
TGTGCCGCGCACAGCTCCTATAATTCACCCCTCCACTTT
CAAHSSYNSPLHF
>.|TRBJ2-3|TRBV5-1|many
TGCGCCAGCAGCTTGGGGGTTGGCGGTAGCACAGATACGCAGTATTTT
CASSLGVGGSTDTQYF
>TRBD1|TRBJ1-6|TRBV4-1|.
TGCGCCAGCAGCCAAGATAGGACGACAGGGGTTGAATCACCCCTCCACTTT
CASSQDRTTGVESPLHF
>.|TRBJ2-3|TRBV20-1|few
TGCAGTGCTAGAAACAGGGTTAAGCTCACAGATACGCAGTATTTT
CSARNRVKLTDTQYF
>.|TRBJ2-7|TRBV10-3|.
TGTGCCTCCCGGGACGGATCTCGATACGAGCAGTACTTC
CASRDGSRYEQYF
>.|TRBJ2-5|TRBV12-3/TRBV12-4|.
TGTGCCAGCAGTCCGACTAGTGTGGAGACCCAGTACTTC
CASSPTSVETQYF
>.|TRBJ1-2|TRBV10-3|many
TGTGCCATCAGAGGGGCCCTGAACTATGGCTACACCTTC
CAIRGALNYGYTF
>.|TRBJ1-2|TRBV20-1|many
TGCAGTGCTCCGATGCGGGCGGGACTCTATGGCTACACCTTC
CSAPMRAGLYGYTF
>.|TRBJ2-5|TRBV20-1|.
TGCAGTGCTAGAGAAGGAGGGCGGAAAGAGACCCAGTACTTC
CSAREGGRKETQYF
>TRBD1|TRBJ2-3|TRBV10-1|few
TGCGCCAGCAGTATTGGACAGGGGGCAGATACGCAGTATTTT
CASSIGQGADTQYF
>.|TRBJ2-3|TRBV11-2|.
TGTGCCAGCAGCTTAGCCCTAGGAGCGGGTACGCAGTATTTT
CASSLALGAGTQYF
>.|TRBJ2-1|TRBV7-3|many
TGTGCCAGCAGCCAACAGGGCGGTAATGAGCAGTTCTTC
CASSQQGGNEQFF
>.|TRBJ1-1|TRBV7-9|few
TGTGCCAGCAGCTTTGAGGGTAGCACTGAAGCTTTCTTT
CASSFEGSTEAFF
>.|TRBJ2-5|TRBV18|few
TGTGCCAGCTCGTGGGACCAGCGGGAGACCCAGTACTTC
CASSWDQRETQYF
>.|TRBJ1-1|TRBV14|.
TGTGCCAGCAGCCCCCGGACGGACAGTGAAGCTTTCTTT
CASSPRTDSEAFF
>TRBD1|TRBJ2-5|TRBV20-1|.
TGCAGTGCTGTGGGGACAGACCAAGAGACCCAGTACTTC
CSAVGTDQETQYF
>TRBD1|TRBJ1-5|TRBV10-3|.
TGTGCCACAAGACAGGGAGGTCAGCCCCAGCATTTT
CATRQGGQPQHF
>.|TRBJ1-1|TRBV19|once
TGTGCCAGTAGTATAGGGGCGAACACTGAAGCTTTCTTT
CASSIGANTEAFF
>TRBD1|TRBJ1-2|TRBV29-1|.
TGCAGCGTTGATGATTCCGGACAGGGCTACGGCTACACCTTC
CSVDDSGQGYGYTF
>.|TRBJ1-4|TRBV20-1|.
TGCAGTGCTAGAGATAGGCCCAGAGATGAAAAACTGTTTTTT
CSARDRPRDEKLFF
>TRBD2|TRBJ2-3|TRBV7-9|few
TGTGCCAGCAGCTTAGGTTTAGCGGGAAGAGTCACAGATACGCAGTATTTT
CASSLGLAGRVTDTQYF